The 7 T cell receptor beta chains in this list originate from one sample, sequenced in a study of cytomegalovirus exposure and HLA in healthy donors. TCRdb's copy holds only in-frame clones and misses some; the assay was immunoSEQ multiplex PCR. The sample yields some 170,000 clones, 75% to 90% seen once. The sample taken for sequencing was PBMCs. These receptors were collected from a woman between 18 and 29 years old in good health and CMV-seronegative.

The V call is TRBV2, the J call TRBJ2-3; a weak D match, TRBD2 (6 bases). The germline CDR1 and CDR2 sequences are SNHLY and FYNNEI. The CDR3 has 15 residues. Deletions cut 2 bases from V and 10 bases from J, with 19 bases between. Here the CDR3 reads CASSELAGPEWAQYF. The CDR3 nucleotides read TGTGCCAGCAGTGAATTGGCGGGGCCTGAGTGGGCGCAGTATTTT.

The chain carries TRBV19 and TRBJ2-2; perhaps TRBD1 as D (5 bases). V was pared by 7 bases and J by 6 bases, with 12 bases between. The germline V gene encodes CDR1 LNHDA and CDR2 SQIVND (reference sequence). This CDR3 has 13 amino acids. The chain's CDR3 is CASKRGVSGELFF. CDR3 bases: TGTGCCAGTAAAAGGGGCGTCTCCGGGGAGCTGTTTTTT.

This chain connects TRBV5-1 to TRBJ2-7; TRBD2 matches 8 bases. The CDR3 runs 13 residues. J gave up 6 bases and V 2 bases, and 4 bases lay outside the gene matches. The germline gives CDR1 SGHRS, CDR2 YFSETQ. CDR3 in DNA: TGCGCCAGCAGCTTAGGACTAGCTCGCGAGCAGTACTTC. It specifies CASSLGLAREQYF.

The rearrangement links TRBV5-1 to TRBJ1-3; D not certain. This CDR3 comprises 16 residues. Germline CDR1 and CDR2: SGHRS and YFSETQ. V was shortened by 1 base and J by 2 bases, with 13 bases between the two germline ends. The CDR3 reads CASSLTTQRPGNTIYF. The DNA for the CDR3 is TGCGCCAGCAGCTTGACGACACAAAGACCTGGAAACACCATATATTTT.

V is TRBV4-3 and J is TRBJ1-1; TRBD1 might be the D (6 bases). With 0 bases removed from V and 0 bases from J, the gap between germline ends came to 14 bases. Germline V gives CDR1 LGHNA, CDR2 YSLEER. This CDR3 is 17 amino acids long. CDR3 protein: CASSQDYREIMNTEAFF. In nucleotides, the CDR3 is TGCGCCAGCAGCCAAGACTACAGGGAAATCATGAACACTGAAGCTTTCTTT.

Only one count was recorded for this clone. This sequence joins TRBV6-5 and TRBJ1-2; 7 bases align to TRBD1. V dropped 6 bases and J dropped 4; count of bases not matched to a gene: 11. The germline CDR1 and CDR2 sequences are MNHEY and SVGAGI. There are 15 residues in the CDR3. DNA of the CDR3: TGTGCCAGCAGCTTAACTCTGGACAGGTTCTATGGCTACACCTTC. This codes for CASSLTLDRFYGYTF.

The sample holds a few counts of this clone. The genes are TRBV12-5 and TRBJ1-5; D gene ambiguous. V dropped 1 base and J dropped 6 bases, with 7 bases sitting between them. This CDR3 contains 13 residues. The germline V gene has CDR1 LGHNT and CDR2 FRNRAP. CDR3 DNA: TGTGCTAGTGGTTTGGGTGGGAGTCAGCCCCAGCATTTT. Its protein product is CASGLGGSQPQHF. The whole variable domain, remainder taken from reference TRBV12-5 and TRBJ1-5, is DARVTQTPRHKVTEMGQEVTMRCQPILGHNTVFWYRQTMMQGLELLAYFRNRAPLDDSGMPKDRFSAEMPDATLATLKIQPSEPRDSAVYFCASGLGGSQPQHFGDGTRLSIL.